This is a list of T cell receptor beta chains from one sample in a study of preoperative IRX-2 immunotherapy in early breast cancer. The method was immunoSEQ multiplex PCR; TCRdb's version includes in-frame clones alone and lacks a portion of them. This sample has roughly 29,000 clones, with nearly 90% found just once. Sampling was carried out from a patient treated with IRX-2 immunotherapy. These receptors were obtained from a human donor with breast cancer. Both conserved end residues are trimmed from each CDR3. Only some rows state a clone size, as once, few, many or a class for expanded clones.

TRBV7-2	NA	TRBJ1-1	ASTSVTGINTEAF
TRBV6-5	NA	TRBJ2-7	ASSYGAEAYEQY
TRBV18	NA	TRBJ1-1	ASSLNQGVSAEAF
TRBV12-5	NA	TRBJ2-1	ASGLVAGGFYNEQF
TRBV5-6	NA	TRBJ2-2	ASSPETRTSELF
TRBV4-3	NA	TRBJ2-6	ASSQDGIRAHSGANVLT
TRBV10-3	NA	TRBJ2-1	AISSQGTDNEQF
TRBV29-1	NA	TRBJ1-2	SAPGQGDYGYT
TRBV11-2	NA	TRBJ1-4	ASSWRTGGTHEKLF
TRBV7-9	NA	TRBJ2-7	ASSLADGSYEQY
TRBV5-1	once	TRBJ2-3	ASSLPGGETDTQY
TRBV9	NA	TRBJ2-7	ASSVASGGNYEQY
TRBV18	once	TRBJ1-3	ASSPWDSFSGNTIY
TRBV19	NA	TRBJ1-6	ASSPTVSYNSPLH
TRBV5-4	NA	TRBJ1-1	ASSQRTGANTEAF
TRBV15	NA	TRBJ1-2	ATSGPDSAYGYT
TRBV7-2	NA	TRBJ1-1	ASSLGPSTEAF
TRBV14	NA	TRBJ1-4	ASSLMDRGYEKLF
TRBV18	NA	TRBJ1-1	ASSPESDRVTEAF
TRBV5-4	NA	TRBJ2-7	ASSNPGTSRYEQY
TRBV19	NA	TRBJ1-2	ASSMNGGVNYGYT
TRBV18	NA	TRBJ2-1	ASSPTGLEQF
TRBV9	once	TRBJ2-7	ASSPGTGAYEQY
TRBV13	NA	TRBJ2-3	ASSPGAGGSPRLGRY
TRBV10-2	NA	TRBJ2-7	ASTHSGIDSYEQY
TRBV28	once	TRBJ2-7	ASSLVGVAGIGLY
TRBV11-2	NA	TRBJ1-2	ASSWAPSGYT
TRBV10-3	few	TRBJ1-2	AIRPDRGGGYT
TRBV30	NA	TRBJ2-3	AWMGQGRQIDTQY
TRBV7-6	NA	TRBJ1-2	ASSFDIVGQYGYT
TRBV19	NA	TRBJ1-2	ASSPQRQGTYGYT
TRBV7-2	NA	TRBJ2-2	ASSLEGGAANTGELF
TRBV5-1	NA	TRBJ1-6	ASSRALSYNSPLH
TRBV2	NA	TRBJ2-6	ASSRGPGANVLT
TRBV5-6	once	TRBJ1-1	ASSRDRVGTEAF
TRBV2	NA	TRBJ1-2	ASSDRDRSRGYT
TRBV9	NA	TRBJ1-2	ASSPGAHGYT
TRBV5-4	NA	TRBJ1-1	ASSLDRRGDTEAF
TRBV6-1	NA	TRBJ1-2	ASSTRQGADYGYT
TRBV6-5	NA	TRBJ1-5	ASSYTRQGGQPQH
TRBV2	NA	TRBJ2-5	ASHGTEETQY
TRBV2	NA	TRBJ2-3	ASSRDILSSTDTQY
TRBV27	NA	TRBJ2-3	ASSLLGGTQY
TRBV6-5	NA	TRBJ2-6	ASRTGANVLT
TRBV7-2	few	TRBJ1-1	ASSSQWDTEAF
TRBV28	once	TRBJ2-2	ASRVTSGANTGELF
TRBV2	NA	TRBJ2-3	ASSVKDTQY
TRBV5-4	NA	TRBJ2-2	ASSLRGSPNTGELF
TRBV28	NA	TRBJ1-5	ASRGGQVQPQH
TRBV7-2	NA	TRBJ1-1	ASSAPPPGDTEAF